The clone carrying this T cell receptor beta chain was counted between two and nine times. Its antigen is still unknown. The data derive from a study of neoadjuvant nivolumab and ipilimumab in lung cancer. Whole-study context: Nivolumab 3 mg/kg was given days 1, 15 and 29, plus ipilimumab 1 mg/kg day 1 in combination.

CDR3 length: 17 residues. CDR1 KGHSH and CDR2 LQKENI come from the germline V gene. The V and J ends lost 0 bases and 7 bases, in that order; junction bases with no gene match: 8. Overall study results and limits: Only two of four nivolumab-treated tumors gained richness and clonality by surgery. Only a small number of samples underwent TCR sequencing. Only a single major-pathologic-response sample was available for clonality analysis.

The method was immunoSEQ multiplex PCR; TCRdb's version includes in-frame clones alone and lacks a portion of them. Of about 9,000 clones listed, roughly 80% were seen once; the top ten hold more than 2.5%. This material consisted of tumor tissue, taken after neoadjuvant nivolumab, alone or with ipilimumab, at or shortly before surgery. The receptor comes from an adult with non-small cell lung cancer. This chain joins TRBV18 and TRBJ2-2; TRBD2 aligns across 10 bases. CDR3 amino acids: CASSPPLASGSHGELFF. In DNA form, the CDR3 reads TGTGCCAGCTCACCACCGTTGGCTAGCGGGAGTCACGGGGAGCTGTTTTTT.